Following are 5 T cell receptor beta chains from one sample sequenced in a study of T cell responses to AZD1222 COVID-19 vaccine. Libraries were prepared by immunoSEQ multiplex PCR; TCRdb keeps only in-frame clonotypes and omits some of them. In the table there are some 82,000 clones, 85% to 90% of which are singletons. The sample in question was peripheral blood, obtained on day 0 of AZD1222 vaccination. These receptor sequences come from an adult in good health.

This chain links TRBV19 with TRBJ2-7; a possible D gene is TRBD2 (6 bases). V shed 10 bases and J shed 1 base, with 20 bases lying between them. CDR3 length: 15 amino acids. CDR1 and CDR2 from the germline V gene are LNHDA and SQIVND (reference sequence). In nucleotides, the CDR3 is TGTGCCACTAAGAGGGAGGACGTCGGGTCCTACGAGCAGTACTTC. It codes for CATKREDVGSYEQYF. The complete variable domain, with remaining parts taken from reference TRBV19 and TRBJ2-7, reads DGGITQSPKYLFRKEGQNVTLSCEQNLNHDAMYWYRQDPGQGLRLIYYSQIVNDFQKGDIAEGYSVSREKKESFPLTVTSAQKNPTAFYLCATKREDVGSYEQYFGPGTRLTVT.

A single count supports this clone. The CDR3 DNA reads as TGCGCCAGCAGCCAAGATGAAGGTGATGAGGGGGCAGATACGCAGTATTTT. It codes for CASSQDEGDEGADTQYF. The V and J genes are TRBV4-1 and TRBJ2-3; tentative D call: TRBD1 (6 bases). The V end was cut by 0 bases, the J end by 4 bases, with 17 bases between. The CDR3 totals 17 residues. Per the germline V gene, CDR1 is MGHRA and CDR2 is YSYEKL.

The CDR3 region has the DNA TGCGCCAGCAGCTTGGTACGGCGGGACTCCCTTAATAATTCACCCCTCCACTTT. This codes for CASSLVRRDSLNNSPLHF. This chain links TRBV5-1 with TRBJ1-6; D is perhaps TRBD1 (5 bases). CDR1 and CDR2 (germline): SGHRS, YFSETQ. Between the trimmed V and J ends, which lost 0 bases and 5 bases, there was a span of 18 bases. The CDR3 length is 18 residues.

This rearrangement joins TRBV5-4 to TRBJ1-2; maybe TRBD1 (5 bases). V was shortened by 3 bases and J by 3 bases, with 12 bases between the two germline ends. Germline assignment: CDR1 SGHNT and CDR2 YYREEE (reference sequence). CDR3 length: 14 residues. The CDR3, as DNA: TGTGCCAGCAGCTCCTGGGACGGCTACTATGGCTACACCTTC. As protein: CASSSWDGYYGYTF.

This clone was observed a single time. The V and J genes are TRBV9 and TRBJ2-1, with D possibly TRBD1 on 6 matching bases. V lost 6 bases and J lost 5, with 15 bases in between. CDR3 length: 14 residues. Germline CDR1 SGDLS, CDR2 YYNGEE. The CDR3 DNA is TGTGCCAGCACTCCGGGACACGGTGACAATGAGCAGTTCTTC. This encodes CASTPGHGDNEQFF.